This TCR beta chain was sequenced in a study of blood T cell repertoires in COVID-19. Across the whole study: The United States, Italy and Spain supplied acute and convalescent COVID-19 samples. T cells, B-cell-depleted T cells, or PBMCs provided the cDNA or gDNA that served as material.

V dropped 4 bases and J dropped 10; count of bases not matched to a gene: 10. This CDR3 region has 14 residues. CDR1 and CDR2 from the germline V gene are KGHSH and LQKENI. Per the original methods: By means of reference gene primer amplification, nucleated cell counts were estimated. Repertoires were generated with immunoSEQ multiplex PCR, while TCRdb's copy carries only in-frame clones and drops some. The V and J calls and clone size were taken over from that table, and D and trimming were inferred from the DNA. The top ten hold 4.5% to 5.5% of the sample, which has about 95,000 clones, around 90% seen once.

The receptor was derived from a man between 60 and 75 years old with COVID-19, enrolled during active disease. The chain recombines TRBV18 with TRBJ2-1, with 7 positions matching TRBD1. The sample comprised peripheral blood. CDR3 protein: CASSLTTGKGEQFF. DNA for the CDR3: TGTGCCAGCTCACTCACGACAGGGAAGGGAGAGCAGTTCTTC.